A selection of T cell receptor beta chains follows, all from one sample in a study of T cell responses to AZD1222 COVID-19 vaccine. Assay used: immunoSEQ multiplex PCR; TCRdb lists only in-frame clones, some missing. The top ten hold 1.6% of the sample, which has 100,000 to 120,000 clones, 88% seen once. This sample comprised peripheral blood, obtained on day 0 of AZD1222 vaccination. Every receptor here comes from an adult in good health. Both conserved end residues are part of each CDR3. Fields, in order: clone size, J gene, D gene, V gene, CDR3 DNA, CDR3 protein. A D gene is named only where the DNA matches it firmly. Clone size appears in some rows only: once, few, many, or a class for an expanded clone.

clone size: NA
J gene: TRBJ1-5
D gene: NA
V gene: TRBV30
CDR3 DNA: TGTGCCTGGAGTGAAACCCGTAGCAATCAGCCCCAGCATTTT
CDR3 protein: CAWSETRSNQPQHF

clone size: NA
J gene: TRBJ2-2
D gene: NA
V gene: TRBV25-1
CDR3 DNA: TGTGCCAGCAGTGGGGGCAGGCCGCAAAGAAAGACCGGGGAGCTGTTTTTT
CDR3 protein: CASSGGRPQRKTGELFF

clone size: NA
J gene: TRBJ1-2
D gene: NA
V gene: TRBV3-1/TRBV3-2
CDR3 DNA: TGTGCCAGCAGCCAGTGGACGGCAGACTATGGCTACACCTTC
CDR3 protein: CASSQWTADYGYTF

clone size: NA
J gene: TRBJ2-1
D gene: TRBD2
V gene: TRBV7-6
CDR3 DNA: TGTGCCAGCCTCCTCCCCCGGATGGCTAGCGGCGATGAGCAGTTCTTC
CDR3 protein: CASLLPRMASGDEQFF

clone size: NA
J gene: TRBJ2-7
D gene: NA
V gene: TRBV13
CDR3 DNA: TGTGCCAGCAGCTCAGGGACGGTGGGTTACGAGCAGTACTTC
CDR3 protein: CASSSGTVGYEQYF

clone size: NA
J gene: TRBJ1-1
D gene: NA
V gene: TRBV30
CDR3 DNA: TGTGCCTGGAGTGTAGTCGAGAACACTGAAGCTTTCTTT
CDR3 protein: CAWSVVENTEAFF

clone size: NA
J gene: TRBJ1-1
D gene: NA
V gene: TRBV11-3
CDR3 DNA: TGTGCCAGCAGCTTAGGCCCGTTGGCGGCAATAACCTTT
CDR3 protein: CASSLGPLAAITF

clone size: NA
J gene: TRBJ1-2
D gene: NA
V gene: TRBV5-1
CDR3 DNA: TGCGCCAGCAGCTCCCCCACTGGCTACACCTTC
CDR3 protein: CASSSPTGYTF

clone size: NA
J gene: TRBJ1-6
D gene: NA
V gene: TRBV18
CDR3 DNA: TGTGCCAGCTCACCAGGGAGTAATTCACCCCTCCACTTT
CDR3 protein: CASSPGSNSPLHF

clone size: NA
J gene: TRBJ1-5
D gene: NA
V gene: TRBV20-1
CDR3 DNA: TGCAGTGCTAGTTTTAATAGGGGCGGTCAGCCCCAGCATTTT
CDR3 protein: CSASFNRGGQPQHF

clone size: NA
J gene: TRBJ1-5
D gene: NA
V gene: TRBV18
CDR3 DNA: TGTGCCAGCTTGAGGGACAGCAATCAGCCCCAGCATTTT
CDR3 protein: CASLRDSNQPQHF

clone size: NA
J gene: TRBJ1-1
D gene: NA
V gene: TRBV30
CDR3 DNA: TGTGCCTGGAGCTTCCGGAGTGAGGGAGCTTTCTTT
CDR3 protein: CAWSFRSEGAFF

clone size: NA
J gene: TRBJ1-5
D gene: TRBD1
V gene: TRBV12-3/TRBV12-4
CDR3 DNA: TGTGCCAGCAGTCTACAGGGGAATCAGCCCCAGCATTTT
CDR3 protein: CASSLQGNQPQHF

clone size: few
J gene: TRBJ2-7
D gene: TRBD2
V gene: TRBV15
CDR3 DNA: TGTGCCACCCGACCCGGGACTAGCAGCTACGAGCAGTACTTC
CDR3 protein: CATRPGTSSYEQYF

clone size: NA
J gene: TRBJ1-6
D gene: NA
V gene: TRBV25-1
CDR3 DNA: TGTGCCAGCAGTTTGGGTAATTCACCCCTCCACTTT
CDR3 protein: CASSLGNSPLHF

clone size: NA
J gene: TRBJ2-1
D gene: TRBD2
V gene: TRBV19
CDR3 DNA: TGTGCCAGTAGTATGACTAGCGGGAGACACTACAATGAGCAGTTCTTC
CDR3 protein: CASSMTSGRHYNEQFF

clone size: once
J gene: TRBJ1-6
D gene: TRBD1
V gene: TRBV4-1
CDR3 DNA: TGCGCCAGCAGTCAAGGGGTGCGGGACAGGTATAATTCACCCCTCCACTTT
CDR3 protein: CASSQGVRDRYNSPLHF

clone size: NA
J gene: TRBJ1-2
D gene: TRBD1
V gene: TRBV11-2
CDR3 DNA: TGTGCCAGCAGCTATCCCGGGACAGAATGGAATGGCTACACCTTC
CDR3 protein: CASSYPGTEWNGYTF

clone size: NA
J gene: TRBJ2-7
D gene: NA
V gene: TRBV11-3
CDR3 DNA: TGTGCCAGCAGCTCTCGGGACGGTGCCTACGAGCAGTACTTC
CDR3 protein: CASSSRDGAYEQYF

clone size: few
J gene: TRBJ1-6
D gene: NA
V gene: TRBV18
CDR3 DNA: TGTGCCAGCTCACCACAGGGGTTTAATTCACCCCTCCACTTT
CDR3 protein: CASSPQGFNSPLHF

clone size: NA
J gene: TRBJ2-3
D gene: NA
V gene: TRBV30
CDR3 DNA: TGTGCCTGGAGTGTAGGTATTATGGGAGTGGAGGATACGCAGTATTTT
CDR3 protein: CAWSVGIMGVEDTQYF

clone size: NA
J gene: TRBJ2-1
D gene: NA
V gene: TRBV4-2
CDR3 DNA: TGTGCCAGCAGCCAAGAAGGGGGGAGGGCCTTGCGGTTCTTC
CDR3 protein: CASSQEGGRALRFF

clone size: NA
J gene: TRBJ2-5
D gene: TRBD1
V gene: TRBV18
CDR3 DNA: TGTGCCAGCTCATCCGGGACAGGGCTGGAGACCCAGTACTTC
CDR3 protein: CASSSGTGLETQYF

clone size: few
J gene: TRBJ2-1
D gene: NA
V gene: TRBV3-1/TRBV3-2
CDR3 DNA: TGTGCCAGCAGCCAAAACAAGGGGGGATCCTACAATGAGCAGTTCTTC
CDR3 protein: CASSQNKGGSYNEQFF

clone size: NA
J gene: TRBJ2-7
D gene: NA
V gene: TRBV5-1
CDR3 DNA: TGCGCCAGCAGCGCCTCCGTGGGGAGCTCCTACGAGCAGTACTTC
CDR3 protein: CASSASVGSSYEQYF

clone size: once
J gene: TRBJ1-1
D gene: NA
V gene: TRBV6-2/TRBV6-3
CDR3 DNA: TGTGCCAGCAGTAGTACGGGGGTTGCCACTGAAGCTTTCTTT
CDR3 protein: CASSSTGVATEAFF

clone size: once
J gene: TRBJ1-5
D gene: NA
V gene: TRBV18
CDR3 DNA: TGTGCCAGCTCACCCCTGGGCAGCGAAAATCAGCCCCAGCATTTT
CDR3 protein: CASSPLGSENQPQHF

clone size: NA
J gene: TRBJ1-6
D gene: NA
V gene: TRBV7-8
CDR3 DNA: TGTGCCAGCAGCTTAGGACAGGCGCTTTCACCCCTCCACTTT
CDR3 protein: CASSLGQALSPLHF

clone size: few
J gene: TRBJ2-7
D gene: NA
V gene: TRBV5-1
CDR3 DNA: TGCGCCAGCAGCTTGGCCGGCAGTCAGGGAATCTACGAGCAGTACTTC
CDR3 protein: CASSLAGSQGIYEQYF

clone size: NA
J gene: TRBJ1-5
D gene: TRBD1
V gene: TRBV30
CDR3 DNA: TGTGCCTGGAGTATAATGGGACAGGGGGTAGGGCAGCCCCAGCATTTT
CDR3 protein: CAWSIMGQGVGQPQHF

clone size: NA
J gene: TRBJ2-7
D gene: NA
V gene: TRBV6-1
CDR3 DNA: TGTGCCAGCAGTGATTGGGGCTTAGAGCAGTACTTC
CDR3 protein: CASSDWGLEQYF

clone size: NA
J gene: TRBJ2-1
D gene: TRBD2
V gene: TRBV3-1/TRBV3-2
CDR3 DNA: TGTGCCAGCAGCCAAGCGCGGCGGGAGGGCCGAAATGAGCAGTTCTTC
CDR3 protein: CASSQARREGRNEQFF

clone size: NA
J gene: TRBJ2-7
D gene: NA
V gene: TRBV30
CDR3 DNA: TGTGCCTGGAGTGTACGGAGAGGCGAGCAGTACTTC
CDR3 protein: CAWSVRRGEQYF

clone size: NA
J gene: TRBJ1-5
D gene: NA
V gene: TRBV9
CDR3 DNA: TGTGCCAGCAGCGTAACTGGCAATCAGCCCCAGCATTTT
CDR3 protein: CASSVTGNQPQHF

clone size: NA
J gene: TRBJ1-1
D gene: NA
V gene: TRBV12-3/TRBV12-4
CDR3 DNA: TGTGCCAGCAGTTTTGGCGGTGCTGAAGCTTTCTTT
CDR3 protein: CASSFGGAEAFF

clone size: NA
J gene: TRBJ1-1
D gene: NA
V gene: TRBV6-6
CDR3 DNA: TGTGCCAGCAGTTACTCTGGGGGGACTAACACTGAAGCTTTCTTT
CDR3 protein: CASSYSGGTNTEAFF

clone size: NA
J gene: TRBJ2-6
D gene: NA
V gene: TRBV5-8
CDR3 DNA: TGTGCCAGCGGCTACGGGACCTCCTCTGGGGCCAACGTCCTGACTTTC
CDR3 protein: CASGYGTSSGANVLTF

clone size: NA
J gene: TRBJ1-3
D gene: TRBD1
V gene: TRBV30
CDR3 DNA: TGTGCCTGGACACAGGGGGCAAGTGGAAACACCATATATTTT
CDR3 protein: CAWTQGASGNTIYF